This T cell receptor (beta chain) is drawn from a study of naive and memory T cell subsets. The study's findings and limits: No ground truth validated the naive and memory repertoire findings. TCR abundance followed a power law differing between naive and memory subsets. A few larger clonotypes appeared in naive repertoires, especially CD8, possibly memory cells re-expressing CD45RA.

Both TRBC1 and TRBC2 were covered by a beta constant-region primer of two equimolar oligonucleotides. The ligated cDNA underwent four PCR rounds using SP2 and nested alpha and beta constant-region primers. Each CDR3 protein is one row after TCRdb ran MiXCR on the UMI-ligation and nested PCR reads. This table has approximately 140,000 distinct CDR3 sequences, about 23% appearing once. About this clonotype: Its antigen remains unknown.

CDR1 is KGHDR and CDR2 is SFDVKD in the germline V gene. V lost 9 bases and J lost 3; bases outside the gene matches: 6. This CDR3 has 13 residues. CD4 T cells were positively selected, then CD8 T cells from the CD4-negative fraction. The chain is built from TRBV24-1 and TRBJ1-2; 7 bases are a match to TRBD1. The sample was naive CD4+ T cells from blood. This receptor was identified in a human donor in good health. CDR3 protein: CATSGQAYYGYTF. DNA for the CDR3: TGTGCCACCTCCGGACAGGCCTACTATGGCTACACCTTC.